This TCR beta chain was identified during a study of vaccination and CD4 T cells after COVID-19. Study overall: The stimulus for the cells was overlapping spike peptides derived from SARS-CoV-2, HCoV-NL63, HCoV-OC43 and HCoV-229E.

Sequenced with the Oncomine TCR Beta short-read assay was DNA taken from cultured CD4+ T cells. TCRdb called the PCR reads again in MiXCR, with one record for every CDR3 protein. The sample includes about 15,000 distinct CDR3 sequences, around 56% seen only once; the top ten take less than 15%. Treatment specified: roughly 11-day PBMC culture with coronavirus spike peptide pools or control peptides (ViraFEST assay). Peptide-pool expansion of antigen-specific T cells preceded TCR sequencing in ViraFEST. Note on this clonotype: Antigen specificity is unknown.

Trimming removed 2 bases at V and 4 bases at J, with 11 bases between. Germline values: CDR1 SGHTA, CDR2 FQGTGA. The CDR3 consists of 15 residues. General study points: Within convalescent individuals, 304 out of 307 vaccine-specific clones proved to be spike mono-reactive.

The chain employs TRBV7-3 and TRBJ2-2; D remains unclear. Material for sequencing was CD4+ T cells from blood, cultured in vitro. This TCR came from a human donor who had recovered from COVID-19. The CDR3 sequence: CASSLFRHGTGELFF. The CDR3 bases are TGTGCCAGCAGCTTATTCCGACACGGCACCGGGGAGCTGTTTTTT. Filled out from reference TRBV7-3 and TRBJ2-2, the complete variable domain reads GAGVSQTPSNKVTEKGKYVELRCDPISGHTALYWYRQSLGQGPEFLIYFQGTGAADDSGLPNDRFFAVRPEGSVSTLKIQRTERGDSAVYLCASSLFRHGTGELFFGEGSRLTVL.